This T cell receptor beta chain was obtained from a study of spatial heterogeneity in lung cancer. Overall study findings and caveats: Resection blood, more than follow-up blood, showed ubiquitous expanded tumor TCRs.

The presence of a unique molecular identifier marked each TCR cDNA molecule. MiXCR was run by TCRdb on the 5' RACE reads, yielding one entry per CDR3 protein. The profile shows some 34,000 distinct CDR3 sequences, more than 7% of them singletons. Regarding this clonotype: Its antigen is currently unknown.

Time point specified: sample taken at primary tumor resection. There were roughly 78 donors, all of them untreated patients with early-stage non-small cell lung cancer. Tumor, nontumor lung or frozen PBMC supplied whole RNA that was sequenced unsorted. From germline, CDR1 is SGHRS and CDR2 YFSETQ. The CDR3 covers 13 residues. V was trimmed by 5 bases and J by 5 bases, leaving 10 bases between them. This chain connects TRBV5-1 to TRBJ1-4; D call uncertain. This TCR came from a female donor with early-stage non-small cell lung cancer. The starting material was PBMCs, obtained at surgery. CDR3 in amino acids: CASRIGENEKLFF. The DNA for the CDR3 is TGCGCCAGCAGGATTGGAGAGAATGAAAAACTGTTTTTT.